These T cell receptor beta chains were read from a single sample in a study of blood T cell repertoires in COVID-19. Assay: immunoSEQ multiplex PCR; the TCRdb copy retains only in-frame clones and omits some. The sample consists of 200,000 to 250,000 clones, approximately 87% of them appearing once. The sequenced material came from PBMCs or T cells enriched from blood (not recorded which). Receptor source: a woman aged 50 to 60 in a cohort exposed to, infected with or recovered from COVID-19 (not recorded which). The CDR3 runs from the conserved cysteine through the conserved F or W. Each record gives: D gene, J gene, clone size, V gene, CDR3 DNA, CDR3 protein. D genes are given only for firm matches. Where a row states a size, it is once, few, many or the class of an expanded clone; other rows omit it.

D: TRBD1
J: TRBJ1-5
size: .
V: TRBV7-2
DNA: TGTGCCAGCAGCTTAGCAGGGACAGGGGGACAGCCCCAGCATTTT
CDR3: CASSLAGTGGQPQHF

D: .
J: TRBJ1-1
size: once
V: TRBV7-9
DNA: TGTGCCAGCAGCAAACAGGGAAACACTGAAGCTTTCTTT
CDR3: CASSKQGNTEAFF

D: .
J: TRBJ1-5
size: once
V: TRBV6-5
DNA: TGTGCCAGCAGACAGGAGATCGATCAGCCCCAGCATTTT
CDR3: CASRQEIDQPQHF

D: .
J: TRBJ2-1
size: .
V: TRBV7-3
DNA: TGTGCCAGCAGCTTGGGCCCTTCGCCCAACAATGAGCAGTTCTTC
CDR3: CASSLGPSPNNEQFF

D: .
J: TRBJ1-3
size: .
V: TRBV7-2
DNA: TGTGCCAGCAGCTTAGTTGCAGGCTCTGGAAACACCATATATTTT
CDR3: CASSLVAGSGNTIYF

D: TRBD1
J: TRBJ1-2
size: .
V: TRBV3-1/TRBV3-2
DNA: TGTGCCAGCAGCCCTGACAGGGGGCGGGCCTATGGCTACACCTTC
CDR3: CASSPDRGRAYGYTF

D: TRBD1
J: TRBJ2-5
size: .
V: TRBV7-2
DNA: TGTGCCAGCAGCCCCCAGAGGGGGCAGGGATCAGAGACCCAGTACTTC
CDR3: CASSPQRGQGSETQYF

D: TRBD1
J: TRBJ2-2
size: .
V: TRBV27
DNA: TGTGCCAGTAAGACAGGGGACCTGAACACCGGGGAGCTGTTTTTT
CDR3: CASKTGDLNTGELFF

D: .
J: TRBJ1-3
size: .
V: TRBV6-5
DNA: TGTGCCAGCAGAAGACAGAGCTCTGGAAACACCATATATTTT
CDR3: CASRRQSSGNTIYF

D: TRBD1
J: TRBJ1-2
size: .
V: TRBV4-2
DNA: TGTGCCAGCAGCCAAGGCCCGTATAGGACAGGGATGGACTATGGCTACACCTTC
CDR3: CASSQGPYRTGMDYGYTF

D: .
J: TRBJ1-2
size: .
V: TRBV9
DNA: TGTGCCAGCAGCACATCCCATTGGGGGGGGGCGGATGGCTACACCTTC
CDR3: CASSTSHWGGADGYTF

D: .
J: TRBJ1-4
size: .
V: TRBV15
DNA: TGTGCCACCAGTCCTTTAGGGGCCAGGGATGAAAAACTGTTTTTT
CDR3: CATSPLGARDEKLFF

D: TRBD1
J: TRBJ1-5
size: .
V: TRBV19
DNA: TGTGCCAGTAGTATGGGGGACAGGGCCTCTCGTTGGCAGCCCCAGCATTTT
CDR3: CASSMGDRASRWQPQHF

D: .
J: TRBJ2-1
size: .
V: TRBV5-8
DNA: TGTGCCAGCAGCTCGGCCGGACGGAGGCACAATGAGCAGTTCTTC
CDR3: CASSSAGRRHNEQFF

D: .
J: TRBJ2-3
size: many
V: TRBV5-4
DNA: TGTGCCAGCAGCCCGCGACAGAAGACAGATACGCAGTATTTT
CDR3: CASSPRQKTDTQYF

D: TRBD2
J: TRBJ2-5
size: .
V: TRBV9
DNA: TGTGCCAGCAGCGTAGCCGGACTAGCGGGGGGGACGGGGCAAGAGACCCAGTACTTC
CDR3: CASSVAGLAGGTGQETQYF

D: .
J: TRBJ2-1
size: .
V: TRBV2
DNA: TGTGCCAGCAGTGCCGGGTATGAGCAGTTCTTC
CDR3: CASSAGYEQFF

D: TRBD1
J: TRBJ1-6
size: .
V: TRBV7-9
DNA: TGTGCCAGCAGCTTGGGACAGGGTGGTTCACCCCTCCACTTT
CDR3: CASSLGQGGSPLHF

D: .
J: TRBJ1-1
size: .
V: TRBV27
DNA: TGTGCCAGCAGTTTTCGGGAGGGGGGGACCTATGAAGCTTTCTTT
CDR3: CASSFREGGTYEAFF

D: TRBD1
J: TRBJ2-7
size: few
V: TRBV5-1
DNA: TGCGCCAGCAGCTTGGTTGGGGGACAGGGCTACGAGCAGTACTTC
CDR3: CASSLVGGQGYEQYF

D: TRBD1
J: TRBJ1-5
size: few
V: TRBV5-1
DNA: TGCGCCAGCAGCTTGCAGGGGGTGGGTCAGCCCCAGCATTTT
CDR3: CASSLQGVGQPQHF

D: .
J: TRBJ2-5
size: .
V: TRBV10-3
DNA: TGTGCCATCAGTGCCCAAATGGGGGGGGCCTGGGAGACCCAGTACTTC
CDR3: CAISAQMGGAWETQYF

D: TRBD1
J: TRBJ2-5
size: .
V: TRBV3-1/TRBV3-2
DNA: TGTGCCAGCAGCCCCCGGACAGGGAGGCGCCAAGAGACCCAGTACTTC
CDR3: CASSPRTGRRQETQYF

D: TRBD1
J: TRBJ2-5
size: .
V: TRBV5-4
DNA: TGTGCCAGCAGCAATACTCGCGGGACAGGGCAAGAGACCCAGTACTTC
CDR3: CASSNTRGTGQETQYF

D: .
J: TRBJ1-4
size: few
V: TRBV14
DNA: TGTGCCAGCAGCCGAGTCAAGAATGAAAAACTGTTTTTT
CDR3: CASSRVKNEKLFF

D: TRBD1
J: TRBJ2-7
size: .
V: TRBV5-5
DNA: TGTGCCAGCAGCTTGGTCGGGACAGGTTACTACGAGCAGTACTTC
CDR3: CASSLVGTGYYEQYF

D: TRBD1
J: TRBJ1-5
size: .
V: TRBV28
DNA: TGTGCCAGCAACCTAGGGGGACAGGGATCGGGGCCCCAGCATTTT
CDR3: CASNLGGQGSGPQHF

D: .
J: TRBJ1-4
size: .
V: TRBV28
DNA: TGTGCCAGCAGTTCGGACGGAGGAAAGGAAAAACTGTTTTTT
CDR3: CASSSDGGKEKLFF

D: .
J: TRBJ2-2
size: .
V: TRBV25-1
DNA: TGTGCCAGCAGTGAACCACGGGACATTTCCGGGGAGCTGTTTTTT
CDR3: CASSEPRDISGELFF

D: .
J: TRBJ2-5
size: .
V: TRBV27
DNA: TGTGCCAGCTCTCAAGCCAGGGGTGAGACCCAGTACTTC
CDR3: CASSQARGETQYF

D: .
J: TRBJ1-1
size: .
V: TRBV28
DNA: TGTGCCAGCAGTTGGCTGAAGACTGAAGCTTTCTTT
CDR3: CASSWLKTEAFF

D: .
J: TRBJ1-2
size: .
V: TRBV29-1
DNA: TGCAGCGTTGACCAGGTTTACTATGGCTACACCTTC
CDR3: CSVDQVYYGYTF

D: .
J: TRBJ2-5
size: once
V: TRBV5-4
DNA: TGTGCCAGCAGCGGGGGCGCAGGTTCTGGGGAGACCCAGTACTTC
CDR3: CASSGGAGSGETQYF

D: .
J: TRBJ1-1
size: .
V: TRBV5-4
DNA: TGTGCCAGCAGCTGGGACTCGAACACTGAAGCTTTCTTT
CDR3: CASSWDSNTEAFF

D: .
J: TRBJ1-3
size: once
V: TRBV5-1
DNA: TGCGCCAGCAGCCCGGACGGAGGCGAAAACACCATATATTTT
CDR3: CASSPDGGENTIYF

D: TRBD1
J: TRBJ1-2
size: .
V: TRBV6-2/TRBV6-3
DNA: TGTGCCAGCAGTTACACAGAGGGGGCGCGTGGCTACACCTTC
CDR3: CASSYTEGARGYTF

D: TRBD1
J: TRBJ1-5
size: .
V: TRBV5-1
DNA: TGCGCCAGCAGCCCACAGGGGTTCAATCAGCCCCAGCATTTT
CDR3: CASSPQGFNQPQHF

D: .
J: TRBJ2-1
size: .
V: TRBV5-5
DNA: TGTGCCAGCAGCTTGTGGGTTGAGGGAACCGAGCAGTTCTTC
CDR3: CASSLWVEGTEQFF

D: .
J: TRBJ1-2
size: few
V: TRBV7-9
DNA: TGTGCCAGCCAAACGACAGCCTGGAATGACTATGGCTACACCTTC
CDR3: CASQTTAWNDYGYTF

D: .
J: TRBJ1-2
size: .
V: TRBV20-1
DNA: TGCAGTCCATCGCAGGCTAATGACTACACCTTC
CDR3: CSPSQANDYTF